Below are 15 T cell receptor beta chains sequenced from a single sample in a study of blood T cells in healthy people across ages. A second 7 to 11 cycle PCR used barcoded and J-beta primers. TCRdb passed the 5' RACE reads through MiXCR, listing each CDR3 protein once. This table holds about 1.6 million distinct CDR3 sequences, 30% to 40% found once. The specimen sequenced was blood. These receptors were obtained from a woman in her 30s in good health.

This clonotype was counted a few times. The chain combines TRBV28 with TRBJ1-1; D possibly corresponds to TRBD1 (5 bases). This CDR3 spans 13 amino acids. CDR1 is MDHEN and CDR2 is SYDVKM in the germline V gene. Trimming stripped 8 bases from V and 1 base from J, with 11 bases between. The CDR3 region is CASGGSGNTEAFF. CDR3 nucleotides: TGTGCCAGCGGGGGGTCGGGGAACACTGAAGCTTTCTTT.

J is TRBJ2-5 and V is TRBV29-1, with 10 bases identical to TRBD2. J lost 0 bases, V lost 7 bases, and 5 bases had no gene match. The CDR3 has 14 residues. Per germline, CDR1 SQVTM and CDR2 ANQGSEA. DNA for the CDR3: TGCAGCGCCCTAGCGGGGGCATACCAAGAGACCCAGTACTTC. This gives the protein CSALAGAYQETQYF.

This chain uses TRBV11-2 with TRBJ2-1, with unresolved D. Trimming took 3 bases from V and 8 from J, leaving 5 bases between them. Germline CDR1 SGHAT, CDR2 FQNNGV. CDR3 length: 11 amino acids. The CDR3 loop is CASSFLYEQFF. The CDR3 DNA follows: TGTGCCAGCAGCTTTCTTTATGAGCAGTTCTTC.

This clonotype has ten or more counts. V and J are TRBV7-2 and TRBJ2-3; the D gene is possibly TRBD2 (5 bases). V was clipped by 1 base and J by 0 bases, with 8 bases between them. Germline V gene lookup returns CDR1 SGHTA and CDR2 FQGNSA. The CDR3 has 15 amino acids. For the CDR3, the DNA is TGTGCCAGCAGCTTAGTCCCGGGAAGCACAGATACGCAGTATTTT. As protein: CASSLVPGSTDTQYF.

This clonotype was recorded a few times. This sequence joins TRBV20-1 and TRBJ2-3; D gene uncertain. Germline assignment: CDR1 DFQATT and CDR2 SNEGSKA (reference sequence). The length of the CDR3 is 14 residues. Trimming shortened V by 6 bases and J by 2 bases, and 15 bases separated the two germline ends. CDR3 loop: CSAARRQVTDTQYF. The CDR3 DNA reads as TGCAGTGCCGCCAGACGGCAGGTCACAGATACGCAGTATTTT.

This clonotype came up a few times. This chain joins TRBV18 and TRBJ2-6; no clear D gene. Between the trimmed V and J ends, which lost 6 bases and 4 bases, there was a span of 16 bases. This CDR3 contains 16 residues. Germline assignment: CDR1 KGHSH and CDR2 LQKENI. This chain's CDR3 is CASSTTLFSGANVLTF. CDR3 DNA: TGTGCCAGCTCCACGACACTGTTCTCCGGGGCCAACGTCCTGACTTTC.

The rearrangement joins TRBV5-1 to TRBJ1-4; 8 nucleotides align to TRBD1. In germline, CDR1 is SGHRS, CDR2 YFSETQ. The ends lost 5 bases at V and 5 bases at J; junction bases unmatched: 5. CDR3 length: 14 amino acids. This chain's CDR3 is CASRFGQGNEKLFF. The CDR3 bases are TGCGCCAGCAGGTTCGGACAGGGAAATGAAAAACTGTTTTTT.

This chain connects TRBV6-1 to TRBJ1-2; 7 bases map to TRBD1. This CDR3 spans 12 amino acids. From germline, CDR1 is MNHNS and CDR2 SASEGT. V lost 6 bases and J lost 8; bases outside the gene matches: 6. The CDR3 spells CASRTNRGGYTF. CDR3 coding DNA: TGTGCCAGCAGGACCAACAGGGGCGGCTACACCTTC.

Concerning this clonotype: Compared with germline, one end of the junction differs, possibly owing to a read error. The rearrangement links TRBV9 to TRBJ2-1; D uncertain. Germline-derived CDR1 and CDR2 are SGDLS and YYNGEE. The CDR3 loop spans 15 amino acids. CDR3 DNA sequence: TGTGCCAGCAGCGTTTTACAGAGCTCCTACATTGAGCAGTTCTTC. This codes for CASSVLQSSYIEQFF.

The chain joins TRBV14 to TRBJ2-1; D is unclear. V lost 1 base to trimming and J lost 11 bases, with 6 bases between them. There are 11 residues in the CDR3. The germline gives CDR1 SGHDN, CDR2 FVKESK. CDR3 region: CASSQVEQQFF. The CDR3 DNA reads TGTGCCAGCAGCCAAGTGGAGCAGCAGTTCTTC.

This clonotype was detected a few times. CDR3 nucleotide sequence: TGTGCCAGCAGCTTGGACACCGTCGGGGAGACCCAGTACTTC. Residues: CASSLDTVGETQYF. The chain carries TRBV11-2 and TRBJ2-7; tentative D call: TRBD1 (5 bases). The J call may be wrong; the DNA end is better matched by TRBJ2-5. CDR1 and CDR2 from the germline V gene are SGHAT and FQNNGV. The CDR3 runs 14 residues.

The chain joins TRBV5-6 to TRBJ2-5, with TRBD2 identical over 10 bases. V shed 3 bases, J shed 11 bases, and the junction held 16 bases outside the gene matches. The CDR3 is made up of 16 amino acids. Germline V gives CDR1 SGHDT, CDR2 YYEEEE. CDR3 protein: CASSSRASGRSDEQYF. For the CDR3, the DNA is TGTGCCAGCAGCTCTAGGGCTAGCGGGAGAAGTGATGAGCAGTACTTC.

This clonotype was found a few times. The chain employs TRBV3-1 and TRBJ2-3; D might be TRBD2 (6 bases). This CDR3 has 15 amino acids. V lost 4 bases, J lost 2 bases, and 13 bases lay in between. Germline V lookup: CDR1 LGHDT, CDR2 YNNKEL (reference sequence). CDR3 coding DNA: TGTGCCAGCAGCCCGGGGACTGCAGACACAGATACGCAGTATTTT. Protein: CASSPGTADTDTQYF.

This chain joins TRBV10-2 and TRBJ1-5; 9 nucleotides align to TRBD1. Per germline, CDR1 WSHSY and CDR2 SAAADI. V was pared by 5 bases and J by 0 bases, with 8 bases of the junction left unmatched. The CDR3 runs 17 residues. CDR3 region: CASSQQGAQNSNQPQHF. DNA of the CDR3: TGCGCCAGCAGTCAACAGGGGGCTCAGAATAGCAATCAGCCCCAGCATTTT.

The gene calls are TRBV20-1 and TRBJ1-2; a possible D gene is TRBD1 (5 bases). Germline V gene lookup returns CDR1 DFQATT and CDR2 SNEGSKA (reference sequence). Trimming cost V 6 bases and J 0 bases, with 17 bases left between them. The CDR3 loop spans 15 amino acids. The CDR3 reads CSANPPVDTNYGYTF. CDR3 bases: TGCAGTGCCAACCCACCAGTGGACACTAACTATGGCTACACCTTC.